This T cell receptor beta chain emerged from a study of T cell responses to AZD1222 COVID-19 vaccine. The study's findings and limits: Baseline seropositivity occurred in only six AZD1222 recipients. The sample set comprised mostly white British donors with more females, and clonal diversity was possibly underestimated. As reported, nearly half of all spike-specific TCRs target variant regions that are unmutated.

The V and J ends lost 7 bases and 0 bases, in that order; junction bases with no gene match: 3. The CDR3 is 14 amino acids. Per the germline V gene, CDR1 is MNHEY and CDR2 is SVGAGI. Concerning this clone itself: The antigen is unknown.

Both about-4-week and about-12-week second-dose recipients were combined. Data came from immunoSEQ multiplex PCR; TCRdb stores just in-frame clones and leaves some out. The sample carries approximately 82,000 clones, 92% recorded once. The receptor was derived from an adult who received the AZD1222 COVID-19 vaccine. The chain links TRBV6-5 to TRBJ2-3; 8 nucleotides line up with TRBD1. The sample here was peripheral blood, taken 28 days after the second AZD1222 dose. The CDR3 here is CASTGGMSTDTQYF. CDR3 DNA: TGTGCCAGCACAGGGGGCATGAGCACAGATACGCAGTATTTT.